The sample holds a few counts of the clone carrying this T cell receptor (beta chain). The entry originates in a study of T cell changes during pregnancy in multiple sclerosis. Profiling relied on immunoSEQ multiplex PCR, and the TCRdb table lists in-frame clones only, not all of them. The sample yields tens of thousands of clones, 91% seen once. Trimming took off 3 bases at V and 4 bases at J, with 11 bases between the two ends. Germline values: CDR1 MNHEY, CDR2 SMNVEV (reference sequence). This CDR3 is 14 amino acids long. The specimen was peripheral blood, collected in the third trimester of pregnancy. The chain uses TRBV27 and TRBJ2-3; TRBD1 might be the D (6 bases). The source of this sequence is a female donor in good health, enrolled as a control in a pregnancy study. DNA for the CDR3: TGTGCCAGCAGTTTGAGGACAGTTGCAGATACGCAGTATTTT. This codes for CASSLRTVADTQYF.